This TCR beta chain is drawn from a study of T cells in Graves' hyperthyroidism and ophthalmopathy. Study-wide findings and caveats: Ophthalmopathy was identified by the model a median around 5.9 months ahead of onset. Also found in blood were most expanded thyroid clonotypes above 0.001.

V was trimmed by 0 bases and J by 8 bases, leaving 14 bases between them. The CDR3 sequence is 15 residues long. In germline, CDR1 is LGHNA, CDR2 YNFKEQ. Amplified TCR beta CDR3 regions came from RNA transcripts. Researchers ran a first-round RT-PCR on the TCR CDR3 using the HTBI primer set. TCRdb re-called the multiplex PCR reads with MiXCR, one entry per CDR3 protein. The sample records about 590,000 distinct CDR3 sequences, more than 13% being singletons. Fresh peripheral blood, about 9.9 ml, yielded the PBMCs. A note on this clonotype: Antigen unknown.

This rearrangement joins TRBV4-2 to TRBJ2-1, with D tentatively TRBD2 (6 bases). Sequencing was performed on blood. The source is a woman under 30 with Graves' ophthalmopathy. CDR3 sequence (DNA): TGTGCCAGCAGCCAAGATTTGGCGGAGGGGTATGAGCAGTTCTTC. This codes for CASSQDLAEGYEQFF.